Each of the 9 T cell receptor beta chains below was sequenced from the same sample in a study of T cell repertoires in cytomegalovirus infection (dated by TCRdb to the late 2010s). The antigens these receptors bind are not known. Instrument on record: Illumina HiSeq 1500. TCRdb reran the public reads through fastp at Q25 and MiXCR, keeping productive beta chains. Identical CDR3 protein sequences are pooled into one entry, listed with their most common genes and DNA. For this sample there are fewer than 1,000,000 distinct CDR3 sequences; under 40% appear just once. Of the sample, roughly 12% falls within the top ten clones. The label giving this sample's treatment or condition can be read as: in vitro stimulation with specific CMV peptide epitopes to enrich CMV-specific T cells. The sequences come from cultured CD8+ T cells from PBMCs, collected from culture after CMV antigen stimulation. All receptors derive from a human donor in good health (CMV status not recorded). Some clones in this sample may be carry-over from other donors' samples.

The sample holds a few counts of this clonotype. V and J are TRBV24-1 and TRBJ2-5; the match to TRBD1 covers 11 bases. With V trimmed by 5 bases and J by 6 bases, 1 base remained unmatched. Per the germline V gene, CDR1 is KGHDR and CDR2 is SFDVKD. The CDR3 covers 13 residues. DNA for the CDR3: TGTGCCACCAGTGGGACAGGGGGCAAGACCCAGTACTTC. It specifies CATSGTGGKTQYF.

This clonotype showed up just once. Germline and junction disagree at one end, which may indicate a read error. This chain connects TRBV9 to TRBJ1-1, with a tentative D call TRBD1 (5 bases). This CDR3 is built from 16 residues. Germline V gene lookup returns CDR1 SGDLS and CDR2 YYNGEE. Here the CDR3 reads CANSVATEQVVPEAFF. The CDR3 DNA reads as TGTGCCAACAGCGTAGCTACAGAACAGGTAGTGCCTGAAGCTTTCTTT.

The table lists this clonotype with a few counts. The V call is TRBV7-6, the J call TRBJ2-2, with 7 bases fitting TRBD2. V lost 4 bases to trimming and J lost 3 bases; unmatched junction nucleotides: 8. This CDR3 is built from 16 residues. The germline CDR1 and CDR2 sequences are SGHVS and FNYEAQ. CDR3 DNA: TGTGCCAGCAGCTCAGGACTAGAAGTCGACACCGGGGAGCTGTTTTTT. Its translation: CASSSGLEVDTGELFF.

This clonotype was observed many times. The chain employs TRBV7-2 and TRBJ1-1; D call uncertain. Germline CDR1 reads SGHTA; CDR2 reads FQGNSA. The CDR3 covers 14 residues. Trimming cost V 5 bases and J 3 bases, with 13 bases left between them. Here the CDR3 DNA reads TGTGCCAGCAGCCGCCGGGTCCTGGACACTGAAGCTTTCTTT. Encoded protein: CASSRRVLDTEAFF.

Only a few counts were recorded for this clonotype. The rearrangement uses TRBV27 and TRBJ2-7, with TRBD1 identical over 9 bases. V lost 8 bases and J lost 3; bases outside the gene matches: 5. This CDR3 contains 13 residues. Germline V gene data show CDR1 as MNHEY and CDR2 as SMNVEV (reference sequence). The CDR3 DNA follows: TGTGCCAGCGCAGGGACAGGGAGCTACGAGCAGTACTTC. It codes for CASAGTGSYEQYF.

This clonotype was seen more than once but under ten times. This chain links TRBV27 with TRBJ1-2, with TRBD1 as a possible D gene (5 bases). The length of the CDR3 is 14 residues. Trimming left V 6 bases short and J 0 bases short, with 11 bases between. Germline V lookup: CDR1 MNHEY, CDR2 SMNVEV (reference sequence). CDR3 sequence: CASRGPRTNYGYTF. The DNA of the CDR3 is TGTGCCAGCAGGGGGCCCCGTACTAACTATGGCTACACCTTC.

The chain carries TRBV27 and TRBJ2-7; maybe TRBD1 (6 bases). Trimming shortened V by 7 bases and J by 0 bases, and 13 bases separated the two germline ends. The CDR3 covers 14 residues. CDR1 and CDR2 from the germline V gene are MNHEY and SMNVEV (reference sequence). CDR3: CASNAEDSSYEQYV. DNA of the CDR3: TGTGCCAGCAACGCCGAGGACAGCTCCTACGAGCAGTACGTC.

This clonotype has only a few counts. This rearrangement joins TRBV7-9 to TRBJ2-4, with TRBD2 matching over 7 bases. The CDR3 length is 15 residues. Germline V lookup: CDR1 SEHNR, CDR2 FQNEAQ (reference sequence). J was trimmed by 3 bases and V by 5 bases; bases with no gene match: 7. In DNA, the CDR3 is TGTGCCAGCAGCCTACCGGGGGGAGACAAAAACATTCAGTACTTC. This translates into CASSLPGGDKNIQYF. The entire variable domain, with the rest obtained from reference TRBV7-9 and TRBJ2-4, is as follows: DTGVSQNPRHKITKRGQNVTFRCDPISEHNRLYWYRQTLGQGPEFLTYFQNEAQLEKSRLLSDRFSAERPKGSFSTLEIQRTEQGDSAMYLCASSLPGGDKNIQYFGAGTRLSVL.

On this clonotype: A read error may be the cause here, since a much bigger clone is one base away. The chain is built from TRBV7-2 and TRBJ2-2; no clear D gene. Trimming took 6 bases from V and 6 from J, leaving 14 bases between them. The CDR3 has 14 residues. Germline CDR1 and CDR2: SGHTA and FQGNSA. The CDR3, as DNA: TGTGCCAGCAGACTGCCCTCATGGTCCGGGGAGCTGTTTTTT. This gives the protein CASRLPSWSGELFF.